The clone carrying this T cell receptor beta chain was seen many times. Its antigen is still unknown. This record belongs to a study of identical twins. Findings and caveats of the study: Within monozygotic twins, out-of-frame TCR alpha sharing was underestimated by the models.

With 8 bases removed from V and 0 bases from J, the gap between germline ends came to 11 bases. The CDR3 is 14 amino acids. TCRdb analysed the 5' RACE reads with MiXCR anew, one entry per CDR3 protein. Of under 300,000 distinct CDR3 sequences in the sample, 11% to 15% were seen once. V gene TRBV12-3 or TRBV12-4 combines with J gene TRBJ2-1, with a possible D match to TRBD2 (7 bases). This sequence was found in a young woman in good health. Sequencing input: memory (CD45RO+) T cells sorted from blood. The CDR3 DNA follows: TGTGCCAGCCAACGGGGGGCCTCCTACAATGAGCAGTTCTTC. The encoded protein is CASQRGASYNEQFF.